This T cell receptor (beta chain) was captured by sequencing in a study of CD8+ T cells in alopecia areata. Germline CDR1 reads MNHEY; CDR2 reads SMNVEV (reference sequence). V lost 10 bases, J lost 3 bases, and 8 bases lay in between. This CDR3 is built from 11 residues. After isolation, RNA underwent reverse transcription to generate cDNA as the sequencing template. Repertoires were generated with immunoSEQ multiplex PCR, while TCRdb's copy carries only in-frame clones and drops some. The sample includes about 150,000 clones, 87% of them seen just once. Peripheral blood samples and lesional scalp punch biopsies were obtained from alopecia areata patients.

This chain links TRBV27 with TRBJ2-3, with no clear D. This specimen was CD8+ T cells sorted from blood, taken at week 0. This clonotype originated in a human donor with alopecia areata. The CDR3 nucleotides are TGTGCCACTTTCCGAACAGATACGCAGTATTTT. Protein sequence: CATFRTDTQYF.